Described below is a single TCR beta chain sequence and its context. Its antigen is undetermined. This sample was taken from a study of PD-1 blockade in classical Hodgkin lymphoma. Study background: Patients were infused with nivolumab 3 mg/kg every 2 weeks. Regarding the study as a whole: Underlying causes for the observed repertoire differences were not defined, possibly disease activity or prior therapy. Baseline TCR diversity was reportedly lower in newly diagnosed patients than in healthy donors. It was reported as lower still in relapsed/refractory patients.

V lost 4 bases, J lost 0 bases, and 6 bases lay in between. Germline assignment: CDR1 KGHSH and CDR2 LQKENI. CDR3 length: 14 amino acids. Time point defined: cycle 4 day 1 (C4D1), after six to seven weeks of nivolumab. Every patient experienced relapse after autologous stem cell transplantation, and brentuximab vedotin exposure varied. The protocol was immunoSEQ multiplex PCR, while the TCRdb copy is restricted to in-frame clones and leaves out a portion. The sample includes approximately 26,000 clones, just under 80% of them seen just once. Sequencing used peripheral blood mononuclear cells (PBMCs), obtained before the fourth cycle of nivolumab. The sequence came from a human donor with classical Hodgkin lymphoma. V gene TRBV18 combines with J gene TRBJ1-4, with a tentative D call TRBD1 (5 bases). CDR3: CASSQGTTNEKLFF. CDR3 DNA: TGTGCCAGCTCACAGGGGACAACTAATGAAAAACTGTTTTTT. The variable domain in full, with the rest retrieved from reference TRBV18 and TRBJ1-4, is NAGVMQNPRHLVRRRGQEARLRCSPMKGHSHVYWYRQLPEEGLKFMVYLQKENIIDESGMPKERFSAEFPKEGPSILRIQQVVRGDSAAYFCASSQGTTNEKLFFGSGTQLSVL.